This TCR beta chain was recovered during a study of T-cell memory formation after mild COVID-19. This clonotype was picked up many times. A junction boundary mismatches the germline segment, possibly from a read error. TCRdb itself ran the 5' RACE reads through MiXCR, one entry per CDR3 protein. In the table there are just over 200,000 distinct CDR3 sequences, 7.5% to 10% of which are singletons. The CDR3 is made up of 10 amino acids. Germline V lookup: CDR1 MNHNY, CDR2 SVGAGI (reference sequence). What was sequenced was PBMCs or a T cell subset sorted from them (not recorded which). The sequence was obtained from a young man who had mild COVID-19 (a few samples of this study predate the infection). Cell type and time point are not known. The chain carries TRBV6-6 and TRBJ2-1; D uncertain. CDR3 sequence reads: CASSYSEQFF. For the CDR3, the DNA is TGTGCCAGCAGTTACAGTGAGCAGTTCTTC.